This passage covers 5 T cell receptor beta chains from one sample sequenced in a study of cytomegalovirus exposure and HLA in healthy donors. PCR amplification relied on 60 Vbeta primers (plus 13 Jbeta primers). The repertoire was sequenced with immunoSEQ multiplex PCR; TCRdb's copy has only in-frame clones and lacks some. This table has approximately 97,000 clones, over 60% appearing once. Sequencing used PBMCs. These receptor sequences come from a male donor in good health and CMV-seropositive.

V gene TRBV5-1 combines with J gene TRBJ2-3; 12 bases agree with TRBD2. V trimming: 3 bases; J trimming: 7 bases; junction bases outside the gene matches: 9. This CDR3 is 16 amino acids long. Germline loops: CDR1 SGHRS, CDR2 YFSETQ. The CDR3: CASSSLTSGSMHTQYF. The CDR3 DNA follows: TGCGCCAGCAGCTCGCTGACTAGCGGGAGCATGCATACGCAGTATTTT.

This chain links TRBV18 with TRBJ1-3; TRBD1 might be the D (6 bases). The germline CDR1 and CDR2 sequences are KGHSH and LQKENI. Trimming took off 3 bases at V and 0 bases at J, with 12 bases between the two ends. The CDR3 runs 16 residues. The CDR3 region is CASSPYQGSSGNTIYF. The CDR3 nucleotides read TGTGCCAGCTCACCCTATCAGGGGAGCTCTGGAAACACCATATATTTT.

A word on this clone: The junction does not match germline at one end; this may be a read error. V and J are TRBV7-9 and TRBJ2-1, with D possibly matching TRBD1 (5 bases). The CDR3 contains 17 residues. CDR1 is SEHNR, CDR2 FQNEAQ, per germline (reference sequence). The CDR3 protein is CSSRQPRRPPAYNEQFF. CDR3 DNA sequence: TGTTCCAGCAGACAGCCCCGGCGACCTCCCGCCTACAATGAGCAGTTCTTC. Complete variable domain (other parts from reference TRBV7-9 and TRBJ2-1): DTGVSQNPRHKITKRGQNVTFRCDPISEHNRLYWYRQTLGQGPEFLTYFQNEAQLEKSRLLSDRFSAERPKGSFSTLEIQRTEQGDSAMYLCSSRQPRRPPAYNEQFFGPGTRLTVL.

V and J are TRBV7-2 and TRBJ1-1, with D hard to call. The CDR3 has 14 residues. The ends were cut back, 7 bases at V and 1 base at J, with 13 bases in the middle. Germline loops: CDR1 SGHTA, CDR2 FQGNSA. CDR3 nucleotide sequence: TGTGCCAGCACCCCCCGCAGCGCGAACACTGAAGCTTTCTTT. As protein: CASTPRSANTEAFF.

The V call is TRBV10-3, the J call TRBJ1-1; tentative D call: TRBD1 (6 bases). V was trimmed by 8 bases and J by 11 bases, leaving 27 bases between them. The CDR3 is 15 amino acids. Per the germline V gene, CDR1 is ENHRY and CDR2 is SYGVKD. CDR3 residues: CAISTEGQGPLGAFF. The CDR3 DNA follows: TGTGCCATCTCCACAGAGGGGCAGGGGCCGCTGGGGGCTTTCTTT.